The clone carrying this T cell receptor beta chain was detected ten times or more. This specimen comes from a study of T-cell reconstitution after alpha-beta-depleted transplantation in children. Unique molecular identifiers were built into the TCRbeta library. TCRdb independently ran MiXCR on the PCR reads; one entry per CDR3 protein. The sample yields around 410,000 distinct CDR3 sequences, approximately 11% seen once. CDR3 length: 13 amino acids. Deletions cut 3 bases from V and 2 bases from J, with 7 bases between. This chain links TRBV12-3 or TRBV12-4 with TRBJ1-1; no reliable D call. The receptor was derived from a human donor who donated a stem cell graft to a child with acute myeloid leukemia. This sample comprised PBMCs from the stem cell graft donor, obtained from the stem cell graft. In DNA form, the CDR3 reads TGTGCCAGCAGTTTCCAACTAAACACTGAAGCTTTCTTT. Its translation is CASSFQLNTEAFF.